This T cell receptor beta chain was found in a study of PD-L1 blockade in urothelial cancer. This clone was recorded a few times. TCRdb's table, derived via immunoSEQ multiplex PCR, lists solely in-frame clones and lacks some. The repertoire includes fewer than 50,000 clones, 60% to 85% of them detected once, and less than 11% sits in the top ten. Time point in this sample: pretreatment peripheral blood. Each patient supplied 1 to 8 pretreatment and on-treatment samples. Germline V CDR1 and CDR2: MNHEY, SMNVEV (reference sequence). This CDR3 has 14 amino acids. V dropped 8 bases and J dropped 6; count of bases not matched to a gene: 6.

This clonotype was obtained from a man between 65 and 85 years old with urothelial cancer. Source: PBMCs, taken around atezolizumab (anti-PD-L1) treatment. The chain links TRBV27 to TRBJ1-5; 11 bases align to TRBD1. DNA for the CDR3: TGTGCCAGCGGCCGGACAGGGGGCGGTCAGCCCCAGCATTTT. This sequence encodes CASGRTGGGQPQHF.